This TCR beta chain was identified during a study of regulatory T cells in long-lasting Graves disease. As concerns this clonotype: Its antigen is not identified.

This sample's time point: newly diagnosed GD, antithyroid drugs for less than 3 months. The TCR library was prepared using RNA isolated from PBMCs. Xi'an, China, was home to the endocrinology department that provided patients. Germline CDR1 reads SEHNR; CDR2 reads FQNEAQ (reference sequence). The CDR3 sequence is 12 residues long. The ends were cut back, 5 bases at V and 10 bases at J, with 13 bases in the middle. Both iRepertoire HTBI primers and Arm-PCR of CDR3 regions were used to build the TCR beta libraries. Using its own MiXCR run on the multiplex PCR reads, TCRdb lists one record per CDR3 protein. Seen here are hundreds of thousands of distinct CDR3 sequences, approximately 16% observed once, and the top ten hold around 10%. Study findings and constraints: Public clonotype sharing was higher in persistent than newly diagnosed patients.

This sample was shared with a second study, whose subject was T cells in Graves' hyperthyroidism and ophthalmopathy. That investigation notes: Criteria for exclusion of patients were uncontrolled infection, other autoimmune disease, pregnancy or lactation. Researchers ran a first-round RT-PCR on the TCR CDR3 using the HTBI primer set.

This TCR came from a young woman with Graves disease. The chain links TRBV7-9 to TRBJ2-3, with D uncertain. The material sequenced was peripheral blood mononuclear cells (PBMCs), taken at new diagnosis, from a patient treated with antithyroid drugs. CDR3 amino acids: CASSRLRLPQYF. CDR3 nucleotide sequence: TGTGCCAGCAGCCGCCTCCGACTCCCGCAGTATTTT.